This is a list of T cell receptor beta chains from one sample in a study of human T cells and chemical hapten exposure. TCRdb fed the RACE reads into MiXCR, producing one record per CDR3 protein. The table shows tens of thousands of distinct CDR3 sequences, with 6.6% occurring only once. The sample was whole blood, taken in connection with sensitization to the hapten diphenylcyclopropenone (DPC). The origin of the receptors is a woman in her 30s with alopecia areata. Some clones in this sample may be carry-over from other donors' samples. The CDR3 runs from the conserved cysteine through the conserved F or W. A D gene is named only where the DNA matches it firmly. Where a row states a size, it is once, few, many or the class of an expanded clone; other rows omit it.

J gene | clone size | D gene | V gene | CDR3 protein | CDR3 DNA
TRBJ1-1 | many | TRBD1 | TRBV2 | CASSPTGGEAFF | TGTGCCAGCAGCCCGACAGGGGGTGAAGCTTTCTTT
TRBJ1-6 | many | - | TRBV6-1 | CATVGRNYNSPLHF | TGTGCCACCGTCGGGCGGAACTATAATTCACCCCTCCACTTT
TRBJ2-7 | many | TRBD2 | TRBV7-3 | CASSAFSGKAYEQYF | TGTGCCAGCAGCGCATTTAGCGGGAAAGCCTACGAGCAGTACTTC
TRBJ2-7 | many | - | TRBV2 | CARTGTASYEQYF | TGTGCCAGGACCGGGACGGCCTCCTACGAGCAGTACTTC
TRBJ1-5 | many | TRBD1 | TRBV5-1 | CASSVGTGGAGSNQPQHF | TGCGCCAGCAGCGTTGGGACAGGGGGCGCGGGTAGCAATCAGCCCCAGCATTTT
TRBJ2-2 | many | - | TRBV30 | CAWSVRLWDTGELFF | TGTGCCTGGAGTGTACGACTATGGGACACCGGGGAGCTGTTTTTT
TRBJ1-1 | - | - | TRBV6-5 | CASSYSSRGDTEAFF | TGTGCCAGCAGTTACTCATCCCGAGGGGACACTGAAGCTTTCTTT
TRBJ1-1 | - | - | TRBV30 | CAWSLTANTEAFF | TGTGCCTGGAGTCTGACAGCGAACACTGAAGCTTTCTTT
TRBJ1-4 | many | TRBD1 | TRBV9 | CASSSSPGQGHEKLFF | TGTGCCAGCAGCTCCTCCCCGGGACAGGGACACGAAAAACTGTTTTTT
TRBJ1-4 | many | TRBD1 | TRBV7-2 | CASSSPGQGVGKLFF | TGTGCCAGCAGCTCCCCGGGACAGGGGGTAGGAAAACTGTTTTTT
TRBJ1-6 | few | - | TRBV20-1 | CSARDPGTSSYNSPLHF | TGCAGTGCTAGAGACCCGGGTACGAGCTCCTATAATTCACCCCTCCACTTT
TRBJ2-3 | few | TRBD2 | TRBV7-3 | CASSLFGGGLDTQYF | TGTGCCAGCAGCTTATTCGGCGGGGGGCTGGATACGCAGTATTTT
TRBJ2-4 | many | - | TRBV5-1 | CASSLVPGSAKNIQYF | TGCGCCAGCAGCTTGGTACCGGGGTCAGCCAAAAACATTCAGTACTTC
TRBJ1-1 | - | TRBD1 | TRBV9 | CVSSPTDRGNTEAFF | TGTGTCAGCAGCCCAACGGACAGGGGAAACACTGAAGCTTTCTTT
TRBJ2-2 | - | TRBD1 | TRBV14 | CASSQVPPGGDAGELFF | TGTGCCAGCAGCCAAGTCCCTCCAGGGGGCGACGCCGGGGAGCTGTTTTTT
TRBJ1-2 | few | - | TRBV12-3/TRBV12-4 | CASGLVWSGDGYGYTF | TGTGCCAGCGGGTTAGTTTGGTCAGGGGACGGCTATGGCTACACCTTC
TRBJ1-2 | many | TRBD1 | TRBV24-1 | CATSDQRTGSNYGYTF | TGTGCCACCAGTGATCAGAGGACAGGGTCTAACTATGGCTACACCTTC
TRBJ1-1 | many | - | TRBV5-1 | CASSSEWAEAFF | TGCGCCAGCAGCTCTGAGTGGGCTGAAGCTTTCTTT
TRBJ2-5 | medium-sized | - | TRBV5-1 | CASSFSPGNQETQYF | TGCGCCAGCAGCTTTAGCCCAGGGAACCAAGAGACCCAGTACTTC
TRBJ2-5 | - | - | TRBV3-1 | CASSQDRGTQYF | TGTGCCAGCAGCCAAGATCGGGGGACCCAGTACTTC
TRBJ2-5 | many | TRBD2 | TRBV12-3/TRBV12-4 | CASGSGMVETQYF | TGTGCCAGCGGAAGCGGGATGGTAGAGACCCAGTACTTC
TRBJ2-7 | many | - | TRBV7-3 | CASSLLGREYEQYF | TGTGCCAGCAGCTTATTAGGACGAGAATACGAGCAGTACTTC
TRBJ1-2 | many | - | TRBV6-6 | CASHLGRAGGYTF | TGTGCCAGCCACCTTGGGCGGGCGGGGGGCTACACCTTC
TRBJ2-7 | many | - | TRBV5-1 | CASSLEGIPYEQYF | TGCGCCAGCAGCTTGGAGGGGATCCCTTACGAGCAGTACTTC
TRBJ2-7 | many | - | TRBV21-1 | CASSKRGATGEGYEQYF | TGTGCCAGCAGCAAACGAGGAGCGACAGGGGAGGGCTACGAGCAGTACTTC
TRBJ2-7 | - | - | TRBV5-5 | CASSLAGNEQYF | TGTGCCAGCAGCTTGGCTGGGAACGAGCAGTACTTC
TRBJ2-1 | few | - | TRBV5-6 | CASSLVRGTEQFF | TGTGCCAGCAGCTTGGTCCGGGGTACTGAGCAGTTCTTC
TRBJ2-3 | - | TRBD1 | TRBV3-1 | CASSYGTGHDTQYF | TGTGCCAGCAGCTACGGGACAGGTCACGATACGCAGTATTTT
TRBJ2-3 | few | - | TRBV5-6 | CASSNPNRRDTQYF | TGTGCCAGCAGCAACCCAAACAGGAGAGATACGCAGTATTTT
TRBJ2-7 | many | - | TRBV3-1 | CASSQGVVGYEQYF | TGTGCCAGCAGCCAAGGAGTAGTCGGGTACGAGCAGTACTTC
TRBJ1-5 | few | - | TRBV5-1 | CASSFGDLNQPQHF | TGCGCCAGCAGCTTTGGGGACTTAAATCAGCCCCAGCATTTT
TRBJ1-5 | few | - | TRBV12-3/TRBV12-4 | CASSLAGRGQPQHF | TGTGCCAGCAGTTTGGCAGGAAGGGGTCAGCCCCAGCATTTT
TRBJ1-2 | - | - | TRBV3-1 | CASSHWGPQYGYTF | TGTGCCAGCAGCCACTGGGGGCCCCAATATGGCTACACCTTC
TRBJ1-1 | - | TRBD1 | TRBV6-6 | CASRRQGLRTEAFF | TGTGCCAGCAGAAGACAGGGGTTGCGCACTGAAGCTTTCTTT
TRBJ1-3 | few | - | TRBV5-6 | CASSPGPGSGNTIYF | TGTGCCAGCAGCCCCGGGCCGGGCTCCGGAAACACCATATATTTT
TRBJ1-6 | - | - | TRBV7-9 | CASSLAGAGNNSPLHF | TGTGCCAGCAGCTTAGCGGGGGCAGGCAATAATTCACCCCTCCACTTT
TRBJ2-3 | many | - | TRBV18 | CASSPFFEGQDTQYF | TGTGCCAGCTCACCGTTCTTCGAGGGTCAAGATACGCAGTATTTT
TRBJ2-7 | many | TRBD1 | TRBV5-1 | CASSQGQASYEQYF | TGCGCCAGCAGCCAGGGACAGGCCTCCTACGAGCAGTACTTC
TRBJ2-7 | many | TRBD1 | TRBV7-6 | CASSQTPRQGDEQYF | TGTGCCAGCAGCCAAACCCCCCGACAGGGTGACGAGCAGTACTTC
TRBJ1-4 | - | - | TRBV30 | CAWSPRAGSNEKLFF | TGTGCCTGGAGTCCGAGGGCGGGGAGTAATGAAAAACTGTTTTTT
TRBJ2-1 | many | - | TRBV20-1 | CSAPPEGVYNEQFF | TGCAGTGCCCCCCCCGAGGGCGTCTACAATGAGCAGTTCTTC
TRBJ2-7 | many | - | TRBV7-9 | CASRKQNLLFQDEQYF | TGTGCCAGCAGGAAACAGAACCTCCTTTTTCAAGATGAGCAGTACTTC
TRBJ2-7 | many | - | TRBV5-1 | CASSPQRYEQYF | TGCGCCAGCAGCCCACAGAGGTACGAGCAGTACTTC
TRBJ2-7 | many | - | TRBV6-6 | CASRTTDDSYEQYF | TGTGCCAGCAGAACGACAGACGATTCCTACGAGCAGTACTTC
TRBJ1-1 | many | TRBD1 | TRBV12-3/TRBV12-4 | CASSKGQGLLGEAFF | TGTGCCAGCAGTAAGGGACAGGGGTTATTGGGTGAAGCTTTCTTT